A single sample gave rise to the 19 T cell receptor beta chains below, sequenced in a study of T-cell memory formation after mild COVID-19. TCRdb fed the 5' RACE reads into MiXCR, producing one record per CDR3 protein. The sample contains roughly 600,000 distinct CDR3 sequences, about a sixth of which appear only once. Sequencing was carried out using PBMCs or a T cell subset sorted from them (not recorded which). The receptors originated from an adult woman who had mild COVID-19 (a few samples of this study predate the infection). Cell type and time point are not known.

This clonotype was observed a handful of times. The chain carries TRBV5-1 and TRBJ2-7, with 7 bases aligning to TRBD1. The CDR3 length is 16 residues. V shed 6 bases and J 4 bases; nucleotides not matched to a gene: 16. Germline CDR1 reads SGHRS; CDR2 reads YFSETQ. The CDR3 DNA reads TGCGCCAGCACCCCGGGCCCGGGACAGCTCCCTTACGAGCAGTACTTC. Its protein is CASTPGPGQLPYEQYF.

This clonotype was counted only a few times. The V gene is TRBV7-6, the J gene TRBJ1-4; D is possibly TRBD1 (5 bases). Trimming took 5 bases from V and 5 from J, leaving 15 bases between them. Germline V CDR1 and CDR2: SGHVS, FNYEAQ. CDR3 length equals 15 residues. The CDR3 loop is CASSLAGRGNEKLFF. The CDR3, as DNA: TGTGCCAGCAGCCTCGCGGGACGGGGGAATGAAAAACTGTTTTTT.

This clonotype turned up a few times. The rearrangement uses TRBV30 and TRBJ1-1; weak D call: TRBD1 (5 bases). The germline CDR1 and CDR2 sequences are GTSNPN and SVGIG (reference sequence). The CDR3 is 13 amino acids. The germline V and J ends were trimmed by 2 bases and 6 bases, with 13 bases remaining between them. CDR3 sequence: CAWSHPGGSEAFF. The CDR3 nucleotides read TGTGCCTGGAGTCACCCGGGGGGGTCTGAAGCTTTCTTT.

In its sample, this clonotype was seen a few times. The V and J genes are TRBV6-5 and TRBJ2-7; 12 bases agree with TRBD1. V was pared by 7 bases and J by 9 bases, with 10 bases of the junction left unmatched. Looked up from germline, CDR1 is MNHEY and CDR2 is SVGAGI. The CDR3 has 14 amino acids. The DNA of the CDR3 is TGTGCCAGCACCCCGGGACAGGGGGCTCACCGGCAGTACTTC. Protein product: CASTPGQGAHRQYF.

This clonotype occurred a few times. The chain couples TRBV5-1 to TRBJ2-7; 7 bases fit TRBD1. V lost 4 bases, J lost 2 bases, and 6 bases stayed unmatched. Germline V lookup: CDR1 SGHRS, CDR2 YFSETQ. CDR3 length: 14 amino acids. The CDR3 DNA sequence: TGCGCCAGCAGCGCCGGGACAGCTGCCTACGAGCAGTACTTC. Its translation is CASSAGTAAYEQYF.

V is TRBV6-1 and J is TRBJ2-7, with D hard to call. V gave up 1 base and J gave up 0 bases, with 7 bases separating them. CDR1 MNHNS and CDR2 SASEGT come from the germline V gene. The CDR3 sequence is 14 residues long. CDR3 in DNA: TGTGCCAGCAGTGAAGAGCCGAGCTCCTACGAGCAGTACTTC. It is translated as CASSEEPSSYEQYF.

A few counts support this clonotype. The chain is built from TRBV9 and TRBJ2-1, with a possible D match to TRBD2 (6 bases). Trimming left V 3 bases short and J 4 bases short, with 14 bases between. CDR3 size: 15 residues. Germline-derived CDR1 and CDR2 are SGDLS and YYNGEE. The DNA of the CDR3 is TGTGCCAGCAGCGGCGCCGCGGGGTCTTACAATGAGCAGTTCTTC. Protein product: CASSGAAGSYNEQFF.

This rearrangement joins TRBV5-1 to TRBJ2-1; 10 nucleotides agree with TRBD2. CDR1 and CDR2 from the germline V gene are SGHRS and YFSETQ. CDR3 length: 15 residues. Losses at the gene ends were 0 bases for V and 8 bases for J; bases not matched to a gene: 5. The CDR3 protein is CASSLEREGPYEQFF. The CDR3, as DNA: TGCGCCAGCAGCTTGGAGCGGGAGGGCCCCTATGAGCAGTTCTTC.

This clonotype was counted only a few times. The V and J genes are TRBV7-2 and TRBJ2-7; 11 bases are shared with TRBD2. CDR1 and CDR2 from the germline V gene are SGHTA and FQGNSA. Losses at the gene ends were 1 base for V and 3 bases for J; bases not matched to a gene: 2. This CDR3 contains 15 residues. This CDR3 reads CASSLDLAGGYEQYF. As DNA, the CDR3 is TGTGCCAGCAGCTTAGATCTAGCGGGAGGCTACGAGCAGTACTTC.

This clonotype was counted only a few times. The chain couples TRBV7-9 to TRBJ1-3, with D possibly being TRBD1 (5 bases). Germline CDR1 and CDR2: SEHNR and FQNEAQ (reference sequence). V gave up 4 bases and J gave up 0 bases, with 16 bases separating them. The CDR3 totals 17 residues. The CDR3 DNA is TGTGCCAGCAGCTCCCCCAGACAGACCTTCTCTGGAAACACCATATATTTT. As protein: CASSSPRQTFSGNTIYF.

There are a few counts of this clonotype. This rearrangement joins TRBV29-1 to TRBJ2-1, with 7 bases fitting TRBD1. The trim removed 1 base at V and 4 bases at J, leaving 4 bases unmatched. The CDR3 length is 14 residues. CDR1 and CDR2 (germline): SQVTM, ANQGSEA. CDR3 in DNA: TGCAGCGTTGAAGTCGGGACAGTTTACAATGAGCAGTTCTTC. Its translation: CSVEVGTVYNEQFF.

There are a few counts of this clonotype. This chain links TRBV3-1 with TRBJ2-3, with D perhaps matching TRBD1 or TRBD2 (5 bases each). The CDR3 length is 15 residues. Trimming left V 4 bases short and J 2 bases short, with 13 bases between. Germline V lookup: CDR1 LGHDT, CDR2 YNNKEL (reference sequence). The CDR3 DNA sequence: TGTGCCAGCAGCCCCGTCCCTGGGACCACAGATACGCAGTATTTT. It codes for CASSPVPGTTDTQYF.

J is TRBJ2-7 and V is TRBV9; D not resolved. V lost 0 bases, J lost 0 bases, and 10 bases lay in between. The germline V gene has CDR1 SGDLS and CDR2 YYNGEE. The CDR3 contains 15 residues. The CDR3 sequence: CASSVAPEPSYEQYF. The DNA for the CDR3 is TGTGCCAGCAGCGTAGCACCGGAACCCTCCTACGAGCAGTACTTC.

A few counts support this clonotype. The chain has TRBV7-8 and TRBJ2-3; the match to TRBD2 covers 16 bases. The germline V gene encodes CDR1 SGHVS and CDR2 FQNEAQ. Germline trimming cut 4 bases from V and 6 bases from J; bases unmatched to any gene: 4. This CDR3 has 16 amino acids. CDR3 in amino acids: CASSWGLAGGPDTQYF. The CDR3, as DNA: TGTGCCAGCAGCTGGGGACTAGCGGGGGGGCCGGATACGCAGTATTTT.

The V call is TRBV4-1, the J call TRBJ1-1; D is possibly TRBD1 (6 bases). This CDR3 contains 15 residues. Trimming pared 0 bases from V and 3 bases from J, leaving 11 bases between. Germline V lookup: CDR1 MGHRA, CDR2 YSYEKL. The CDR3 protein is CASSQDSGVDTEAFF. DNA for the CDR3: TGCGCCAGCAGCCAAGATTCAGGGGTGGACACTGAAGCTTTCTTT.

This chain's CDR3 is CSVMGASGRANEQFF. DNA of the CDR3: TGCAGCGTGATGGGGGCTAGCGGGAGGGCCAATGAGCAGTTCTTC. This chain joins TRBV29-1 and TRBJ2-1; 12 bases line up with TRBD2. With 6 bases clipped from V and 6 bases from J, the junction kept 9 bases outside the gene matches. Germline CDR1 reads SQVTM; CDR2 reads ANQGSEA. CDR3 length: 15 residues.

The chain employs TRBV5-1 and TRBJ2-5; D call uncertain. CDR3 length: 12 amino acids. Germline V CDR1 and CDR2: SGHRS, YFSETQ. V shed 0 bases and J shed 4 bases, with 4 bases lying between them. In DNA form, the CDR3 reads TGCGCCAGCAGCTTGGAATTAGAGACCCAGTACTTC. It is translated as CASSLELETQYF.

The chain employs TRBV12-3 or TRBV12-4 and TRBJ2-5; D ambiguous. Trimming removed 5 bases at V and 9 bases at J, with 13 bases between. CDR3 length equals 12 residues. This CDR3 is CASSPGPMAQYF. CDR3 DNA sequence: TGTGCCAGCAGTCCGGGCCCCATGGCCCAGTACTTC.

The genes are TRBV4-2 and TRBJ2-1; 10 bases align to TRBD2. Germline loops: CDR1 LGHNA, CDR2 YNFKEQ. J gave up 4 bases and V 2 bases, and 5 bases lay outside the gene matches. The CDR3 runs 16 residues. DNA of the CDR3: TGTGCCAGCAGCCAAACTGGGACTAGCGAGTACAATGAGCAGTTCTTC. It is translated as CASSQTGTSEYNEQFF.